The clone carrying this TCR beta chain showed up many times. Its specificity is unknown. This entry comes from a study of T-cell reconstitution after alpha-beta-depleted transplantation in children. Preparing the TCRbeta library involved the use of unique molecular identifiers. TCRdb analysed the PCR reads with MiXCR anew, one entry per CDR3 protein. Of about 580,000 distinct CDR3 sequences listed, roughly 23% were seen once; the top ten hold approximately 14%. General study results and limits: Some patients owed their high day-60 TCRbeta diversity to surviving recipient T cells and thymic progenitors. Several hundred expanded graft clones reportedly gave rise to the alpha-beta T cells present about two months after transplant.

J gave up 6 bases and V 1 base, and 5 bases lay outside the gene matches. The CDR3 extends over 14 amino acids. Germline values: CDR1 SQVTM, CDR2 ANQGSEA. The chain has TRBV29-1 and TRBJ1-1; 10 bases match TRBD1. Sequences were derived from PBMCs, mostly from graft donor cells, sampled 360 days after TCRalphabeta/CD19-depleted stem cell transplant. The source of this sequence is a boy less than two years old who had a stem cell transplant for acute myeloid leukemia, so the T cells may come from the graft donor. CDR3 loop: CSVEGGTGVPEAFF. The CDR3 region has the DNA TGCAGCGTTGAAGGCGGGACAGGGGTACCTGAAGCTTTCTTT.